The following is a TCR beta chain sequence with its context. What it recognizes is unknown. V lost 2 bases, J lost 2 bases, and 10 bases stayed unmatched. Germline values: CDR1 SQVTM, CDR2 ANQGSEA. The CDR3 has 16 residues. The table came from immunoSEQ multiplex PCR; TCRdb's copy has only in-frame clones and leaves some out. The sample consists of 45,000 to 50,000 clones, roughly 78% of them appearing once. This sample stems from a study of memory CD4+ T cells and cytomegalovirus serostatus. Study-wide results and caveats: Suggested: most of the CMV-linked TCR signature lies in CD4+ memory cells.

Single viable CD3+CD4+CD8-CD45RO+ cells were sorted as the memory CD4+ T cells. Material for sequencing was memory CD4+ T cells from blood. The origin of this receptor is an adult in good health and CMV-seronegative. This chain connects TRBV29-1 to TRBJ2-3; 7 bases match TRBD1. CDR3 in amino acids: CSVEPRTGPTTDTQYF. The CDR3 DNA reads TGCAGCGTTGAACCAAGGACAGGCCCTACCACAGATACGCAGTATTTT.